This TCR beta chain came from a study of blood T cell repertoires in COVID-19. Looking at the study overall: Samples came from the United States, Italy and Spain, spanning acute and convalescent COVID-19. T cells, B-cell-depleted T cells, or PBMCs provided the cDNA or gDNA that served as material.

Original processing methods: For nucleated cells, counts were estimated from reference gene primer amplification. Produced via immunoSEQ multiplex PCR; TCRdb's table is partial and in-frame only. V and J calls and clone size are copied from that table; D and trimming were computed from the DNA. The data show around 140,000 clones, 81% seen once. This CDR3 spans 13 amino acids. The V gene end was trimmed by 8 bases and the J gene end by 4 bases; junction bases not matched to a gene: 6. CDR1 MDHEN and CDR2 SYDVKM come from the germline V gene. The sample comprised peripheral blood. V gene TRBV28 combines with J gene TRBJ2-7; 9 nucleotides line up with TRBD1. The receptor was derived from a human donor in a cohort sampled during active COVID-19. The CDR3 coding sequence is TGTGCCAGCGTCCCGGGACAGGGTTACGAGCAGTACTTC. This encodes CASVPGQGYEQYF. Together with reference TRBV28 and TRBJ2-7, the CDR3 gives the full variable domain: DVKVTQSSRYLVKRTGEKVFLECVQDMDHENMFWYRQDPGLGLRLIYFSYDVKMKEKGDIPEGYSVSREKKERFSLILESASTNQTSMYLCASVPGQGYEQYFGPGTRLTVT.